These 6 T cell receptor beta chains were sequenced from one sample in a study of blood T cell repertoires in COVID-19 (TCRdb year 2020). The protocol used for the library was the immunoSEQ multiplex PCR assay. The immuneACCESS repertoire file appears here via TCRdb, limited to in-frame rearrangements. These files lack a portion of the clones; in checked studies, under half of the deficit traces to unresolved V genes, and the cause of the others is not known. For this sample there are around 310,000 clones; roughly 91% appear just once. In total, the top ten clones hold roughly 10% of the sample. The sample was PBMCs or T cells enriched from blood (not recorded which). The receptors originated from a woman in her thirties who had recovered from COVID-19.

The chain joins TRBV4-2 to TRBJ2-3; TRBD2 agrees at 8 bases. The CDR3 sequence is 15 residues long. The V gene's germline CDR1 is LGHNA and CDR2 YNFKEQ. J was trimmed by 8 bases and V by 0 bases; bases with no gene match: 7. As DNA, the CDR3 is TGTGCCAGCAGCCAAGAAGGGCGGGAGGCGAGTACGCAGTATTTT. Its translation is CASSQEGREASTQYF.

The V call is TRBV28, the J call TRBJ1-5; D is ambiguous. Trimming stripped 4 bases from V and 7 bases from J, with 14 bases between. The CDR3 has 14 residues. In germline, CDR1 is MDHEN, CDR2 SYDVKM. The CDR3 DNA sequence: TGTGCCAGCAGTTCCTCCCTGAGAGGGCAGCCCCAGCATTTT. Translation: CASSSSLRGQPQHF.

This clone was seen just once. The chain is built from TRBV9 and TRBJ1-1; D unclear. The length of the CDR3 is 14 residues. Germline V gene sequence: CDR1 SGDLS, CDR2 YYNGEE. V was cut by 0 bases and J by 4 bases, with 10 bases left in between. The DNA of the CDR3 is TGTGCCAGCAGCGTAGCTACGGGGAGCACTGAAGCTTTCTTT. It yields the protein CASSVATGSTEAFF.

This clone appeared once. The V gene is TRBV18, the J gene TRBJ1-6; no reliable D call. Trimming took off 4 bases at V and 8 bases at J, with 15 bases between the two ends. The CDR3 consists of 15 residues. From germline, CDR1 is KGHSH and CDR2 LQKENI. The CDR3 DNA is TGTGCCAGCTCACTCACTCACCCGAGGGATTCACCCCTCCACTTT. Its translation: CASSLTHPRDSPLHF. Together with reference TRBV18 and TRBJ1-6, the CDR3 gives the full variable domain: NAGVMQNPRHLVRRRGQEARLRCSPMKGHSHVYWYRQLPEEGLKFMVYLQKENIIDESGMPKERFSAEFPKEGPSILRIQQVVRGDSAAYFCASSLTHPRDSPLHFGNGTRLTVT.

The genes are TRBV4-1 and TRBJ2-7; D is unclear. The CDR3 length is 16 residues. The V gene's germline CDR1 is MGHRA and CDR2 YSYEKL. V was clipped by 3 bases and J by 7 bases, with 22 bases between them. In DNA, the CDR3 is TGCGCCAGCAGCCACCCCGGCCGGCCTCCCCCAGGAGAGCAGTACTTC. This gives the protein CASSHPGRPPPGEQYF.

The chain is built from TRBV19 and TRBJ1-3; a possible D gene is TRBD1 (6 bases). The CDR3 spans 14 residues. Trimming cost V 7 bases and J 1 base, with 11 bases left between them. Germline-derived CDR1 and CDR2 are LNHDA and SQIVND (reference sequence). The CDR3 DNA reads as TGTGCCAGTACCCAGGGGACGTCTGGAAACACCATATATTTT. Protein product: CASTQGTSGNTIYF.